This TCR beta chain emerged from a study of CD8+CD57+ T cells in acquired aplastic anemia. General observations from the study: Overlap between patients and controls comprised almost 30 CD8+ CDR3 sequences. CD8+ Simpson's diversity in patients was not significantly different from that in controls.

Germline lookup yields CDR1 SNHLY and CDR2 FYNNEI. The trim removed 6 bases at V and 7 bases at J, leaving 4 bases unmatched. The CDR3 consists of 14 residues. This clonotype has ten or more counts. The antigen remains unidentified. By flow cytometry, patients selected for sequencing had shown an expansion of CD8+CD57+ cells. Blood samples were obtained from patients who had received no prior therapy. TCR beta VDJ combinations and CDR3 sequences were profiled from genomic DNA. TCRdb ran MiXCR on the reads and lists one entry per CDR3 protein. The table records 150,000 or so distinct CDR3 sequences, around half of them present only once.

Sequencing was done on a sample of sorted CD4+, CD8+, or CD8+CD57+ T cells (not recorded which) from PBMCs. This clonotype originated in a human donor with aplastic anemia. This chain uses TRBV2 with TRBJ1-5, with 12 bases lining up with TRBD1. Here the CDR3 reads CASSGTGGWQPQHF. DNA of the CDR3: TGTGCCAGCAGCGGGACAGGGGGCTGGCAGCCCCAGCATTTT. Full variable domain (missing parts from reference TRBV2 and TRBJ1-5): EPEVTQTPSHQVTQMGQEVILRCVPISNHLYFYWYRQILGQKVEFLVSFYNNEISEKSEIFDDQFSVERPDGSNFTLKIRSTKLEDSAMYFCASSGTGGWQPQHFGDGTRLSIL.